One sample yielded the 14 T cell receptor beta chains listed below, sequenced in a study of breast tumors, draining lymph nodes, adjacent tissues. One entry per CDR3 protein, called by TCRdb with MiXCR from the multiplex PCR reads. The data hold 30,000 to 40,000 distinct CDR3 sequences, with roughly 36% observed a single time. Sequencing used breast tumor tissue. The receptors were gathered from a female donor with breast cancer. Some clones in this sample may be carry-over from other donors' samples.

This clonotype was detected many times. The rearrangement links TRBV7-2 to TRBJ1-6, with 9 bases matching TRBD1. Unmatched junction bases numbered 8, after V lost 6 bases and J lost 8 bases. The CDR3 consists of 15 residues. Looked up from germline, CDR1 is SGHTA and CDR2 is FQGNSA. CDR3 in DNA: TGTGCCAGCAGTTCACAGGGGGCTGGGGATTCACCCCTCCACTTT. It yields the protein CASSSQGAGDSPLHF. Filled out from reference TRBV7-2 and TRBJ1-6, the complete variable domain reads GAGVSQSPSNKVTEKGKDVELRCDPISGHTALYWYRQSLGQGLEFLIYFQGNSAPDKSGLPSDRFSAERTGGSVSTLTIQRTQQEDSAVYLCASSSQGAGDSPLHFGNGTRLTVT.

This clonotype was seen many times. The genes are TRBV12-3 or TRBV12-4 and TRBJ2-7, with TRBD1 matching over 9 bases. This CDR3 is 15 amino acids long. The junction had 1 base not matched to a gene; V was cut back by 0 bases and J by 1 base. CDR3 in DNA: TGTGCCAGCAGTTTAGCCGGGACAGGGTCCTACGAGCAGTACTTC. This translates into CASSLAGTGSYEQYF.

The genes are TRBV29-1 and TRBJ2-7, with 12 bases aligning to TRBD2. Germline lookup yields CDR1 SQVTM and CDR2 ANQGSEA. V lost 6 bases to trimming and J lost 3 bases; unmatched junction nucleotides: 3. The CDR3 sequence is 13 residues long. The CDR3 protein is CSVSTSGSYEQYF. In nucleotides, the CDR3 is TGCAGCGTCTCGACTAGCGGGAGCTACGAGCAGTACTTC.

CDR3 residues: CASSLGRGGSYEQYF. In DNA, the CDR3 is TGTGCCAGCAGCCTAGGGAGGGGCGGCTCCTACGAGCAGTACTTC. The chain employs TRBV25-1 and TRBJ2-7; 7 bases align to TRBD2. Losses at the gene ends were 6 bases for V and 0 bases for J; bases not matched to a gene: 8. The CDR3 contains 15 residues. Germline V CDR1 and CDR2: MGHDK, SYGVNS.

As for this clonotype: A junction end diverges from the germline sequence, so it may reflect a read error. The CDR3 region has the DNA TGTGCCAGCTCACGGACTAGCGGGAGCTCCGACGAGCAGTACTTC. It codes for CASSRTSGSSDEQYF. This chain uses TRBV18 with TRBJ2-7; 13 bases are a match to TRBD2. Germline lookup yields CDR1 KGHSH and CDR2 LQKENI. The CDR3 totals 15 residues. The whole variable domain, remainder taken from reference TRBV18 and TRBJ2-7, is NAGVMQNPRHLVRRRGQEARLRCSPMKGHSHVYWYRQLPEEGLKFMVYLQKENIIDESGMPKERFSAEFPKEGPSILRIQQVVRGDSAAYFCASSRTSGSSDEQYFGPGTRLTVT.

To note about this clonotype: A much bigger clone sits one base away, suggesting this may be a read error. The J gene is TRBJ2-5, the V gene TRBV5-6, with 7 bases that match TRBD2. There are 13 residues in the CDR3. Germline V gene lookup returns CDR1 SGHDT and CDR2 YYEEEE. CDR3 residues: CASSFLMGGTQCF. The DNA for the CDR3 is TGTGCCAGCAGCTTTCTCATGGGAGGGACCCAGTGCTTC.

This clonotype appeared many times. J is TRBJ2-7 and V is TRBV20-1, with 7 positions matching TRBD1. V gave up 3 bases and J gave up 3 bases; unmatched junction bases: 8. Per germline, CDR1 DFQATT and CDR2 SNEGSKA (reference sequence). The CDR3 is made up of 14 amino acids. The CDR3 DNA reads TGCAGTGCTAGGTGGGACAGAAATGTCTACGAGCAGTACTTC. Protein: CSARWDRNVYEQYF.

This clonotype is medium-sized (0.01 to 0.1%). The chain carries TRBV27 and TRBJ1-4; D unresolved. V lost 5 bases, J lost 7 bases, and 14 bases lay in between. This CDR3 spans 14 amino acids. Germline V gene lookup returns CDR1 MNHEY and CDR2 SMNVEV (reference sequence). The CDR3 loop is CASSHSSAPEKLFF. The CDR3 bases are TGTGCCAGCAGTCACTCGTCGGCTCCTGAAAAACTGTTTTTT. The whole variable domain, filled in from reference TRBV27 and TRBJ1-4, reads EAQVTQNPRYLITVTGKKLTVTCSQNMNHEYMSWYRQDPGLGLRQIYYSMNVEVTDKGDVPEGYKVSRKEKRNFPLILESPSPNQTSLYFCASSHSSAPEKLFFGSGTQLSVL.

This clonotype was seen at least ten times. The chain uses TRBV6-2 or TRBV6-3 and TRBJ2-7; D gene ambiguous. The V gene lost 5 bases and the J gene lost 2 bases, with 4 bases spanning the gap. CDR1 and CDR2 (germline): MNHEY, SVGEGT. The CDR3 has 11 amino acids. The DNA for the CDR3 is TGTGCCAGCAGTCGCGCCTACGAGCAGTACTTC. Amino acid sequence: CASSRAYEQYF.

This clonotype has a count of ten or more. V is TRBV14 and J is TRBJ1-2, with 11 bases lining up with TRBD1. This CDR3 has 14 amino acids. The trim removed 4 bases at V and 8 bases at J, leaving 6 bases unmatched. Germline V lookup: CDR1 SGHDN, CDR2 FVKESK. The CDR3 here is CASSPGQGARGYTF. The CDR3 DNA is TGTGCCAGCAGCCCTGGACAGGGGGCGCGGGGCTACACCTTC. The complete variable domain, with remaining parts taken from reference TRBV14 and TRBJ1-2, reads EAGVTQFPSHSVIEKGQTVTLRCDPISGHDNLYWYRRVMGKEIKFLLHFVKESKQDESGMPNNRFLAERTGGTYSTLKVQPAELEDSGVYFCASSPGQGARGYTFGSGTRLTVV.

The CDR3 bases are TGCAGTGCTAGAGTTTCCAGGTCCTCCTACGAGCAGTACTTC. This encodes CSARVSRSSYEQYF. The rearrangement links TRBV20-1 to TRBJ2-7, with D uncertain. CDR1 DFQATT and CDR2 SNEGSKA come from the germline V gene (reference sequence). The CDR3 loop spans 14 amino acids. Trimming shortened V by 1 base and J by 0 bases, and 10 bases separated the two germline ends.

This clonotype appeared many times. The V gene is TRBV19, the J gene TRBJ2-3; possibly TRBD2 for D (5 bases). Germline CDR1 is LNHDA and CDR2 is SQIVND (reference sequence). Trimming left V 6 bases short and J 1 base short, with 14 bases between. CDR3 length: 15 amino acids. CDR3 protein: CASSTSGFGTDTQYF. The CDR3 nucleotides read TGTGCCAGTAGCACAAGCGGCTTCGGCACAGATACGCAGTATTTT.

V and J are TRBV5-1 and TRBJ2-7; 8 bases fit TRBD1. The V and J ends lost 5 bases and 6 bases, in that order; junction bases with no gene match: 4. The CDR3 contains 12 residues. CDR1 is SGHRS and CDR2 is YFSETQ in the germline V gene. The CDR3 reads CASREQGGEQYF. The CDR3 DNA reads TGCGCCAGCAGGGAACAGGGGGGCGAGCAGTACTTC.

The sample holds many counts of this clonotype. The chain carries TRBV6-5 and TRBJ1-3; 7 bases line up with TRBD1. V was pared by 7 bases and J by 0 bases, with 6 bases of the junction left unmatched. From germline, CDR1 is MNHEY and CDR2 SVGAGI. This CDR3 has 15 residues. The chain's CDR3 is CASTGQATSGNTIYF. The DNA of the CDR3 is TGTGCCAGCACCGGACAGGCGACCTCTGGAAACACCATATATTTT.